Listed below are T cell receptor beta chains from one sample, sequenced in a study of blood T cell repertoires in COVID-19. Profiled with immunoSEQ multiplex PCR; TCRdb holds only in-frame clones, not every one. This repertoire shows about 75,000 clones, around 90% found once; its top ten account for under 55%. The sequenced sample was peripheral blood. The receptors originated from a human donor in a cohort sampled during active COVID-19. Each CDR3 is given without its conserved first and last residue. Each record gives: J gene, V gene, CDR3 protein.

J: TRBJ2-3; V: TRBV12-3/TRBV12-4; CDR3: ASSALADTQY
J: TRBJ1-3; V: TRBV7-9; CDR3: ASSFGQGEGDTIY
J: TRBJ2-5; V: TRBV12-3/TRBV12-4; CDR3: ASSFGGSETQY
J: TRBJ2-3; V: TRBV7-6; CDR3: ASSTLTSGGTDTQY
J: TRBJ2-1; V: TRBV5-1; CDR3: ASSLEPSYNEQF
J: TRBJ2-2; V: TRBV11-2; CDR3: ASSLDRNAGELF
J: TRBJ2-2; V: TRBV6-6; CDR3: ASSLNQGANTGELF
J: TRBJ1-1; V: TRBV5-1; CDR3: ASSLTALGDTEAF
J: TRBJ2-1; V: TRBV28; CDR3: ASSFGRGNEQF
J: TRBJ2-3; V: TRBV2; CDR3: ASSEEVGDTQY
J: TRBJ2-2; V: TRBV3-1/TRBV3-2; CDR3: ASSLSVGELF
J: TRBJ1-1; V: TRBV5-1; CDR3: ASSLSPRGSTEAF
J: TRBJ1-1; V: TRBV6-5; CDR3: ASSRDRDGTEAF
J: TRBJ2-7; V: TRBV3-1/TRBV3-2; CDR3: ASSRPGGIYEQY
J: TRBJ2-7; V: TRBV3-1/TRBV3-2; CDR3: ASSQDHREQY
J: TRBJ2-7; V: TRBV2; CDR3: ASRPGLAGEYEQY
J: TRBJ1-3; V: TRBV2; CDR3: ASIGQGANTIY
J: TRBJ2-7; V: TRBV28; CDR3: ATRRGASGHEQY
J: TRBJ1-1; V: TRBV9; CDR3: ASSPTRSRLNTEAF
J: TRBJ2-3; V: TRBV19; CDR3: ASSPTIAGLGDTQY
J: TRBJ2-3; V: TRBV7-9; CDR3: ASSEDRGLGADTQY
J: TRBJ2-1; V: TRBV4-3; CDR3: ASSQASVAGVYNEQF
J: TRBJ2-5; V: TRBV7-3; CDR3: ASSRGGSEETQY
J: TRBJ1-2; V: TRBV9; CDR3: ASSPSRQTYGYT
J: TRBJ1-1; V: TRBV6-2/TRBV6-3; CDR3: ASSQQSEAF
J: TRBJ2-1; V: TRBV2; CDR3: ASTGTRENEQF
J: TRBJ2-3; V: TRBV6-5; CDR3: ASSMASGRGDTQY
J: TRBJ2-1; V: TRBV7-9; CDR3: ASSLNLAEDSNEQF
J: TRBJ2-5; V: TRBV18; CDR3: ASSPQFGGEETQY
J: TRBJ2-3; V: TRBV2; CDR3: ASSEWLAGVSDTQY
J: TRBJ2-5; V: TRBV3-1/TRBV3-2; CDR3: ASSELAGEETQY
J: TRBJ1-1; V: TRBV11-2; CDR3: ASSPGLGETEAF
J: TRBJ1-1; V: TRBV28; CDR3: ASSYTPDRANTEAF
J: TRBJ1-2; V: TRBV11-2; CDR3: ASSLNGVRAYNYGYT
J: TRBJ2-1; V: TRBV7-2; CDR3: ASSIRLAGGNEQF
J: TRBJ1-5; V: TRBV6-2/TRBV6-3; CDR3: ASSYTPGTGSNQPQH
J: TRBJ1-3; V: TRBV14; CDR3: ASSQDLVGNTIY
J: TRBJ1-2; V: TRBV2; CDR3: ASSDQGLINYGYT
J: TRBJ2-5; V: TRBV10-3; CDR3: ASMASGGPKTQY
J: TRBJ1-5; V: TRBV6-5; CDR3: ASSDSLRNQPQH
J: TRBJ2-7; V: TRBV11-3; CDR3: ASTPFSVQGRGEQY
J: TRBJ1-4; V: TRBV28; CDR3: ASSLLSQGGSEKLF
J: TRBJ2-5; V: TRBV5-1; CDR3: ASTRDRGTQETQY
J: TRBJ1-2; V: TRBV7-9; CDR3: ASSLIRGDGYT
J: TRBJ1-1; V: TRBV11-2; CDR3: ASSPLSMNTEAF
J: TRBJ2-7; V: TRBV19; CDR3: ASRRDTPPYEQY
J: TRBJ2-3; V: TRBV18; CDR3: ASSPGTSGTDTQY
J: TRBJ2-3; V: TRBV5-4; CDR3: ASSFSRGNTDTQY
J: TRBJ2-2; V: TRBV4-3; CDR3: ASSQATVTTGELF
J: TRBJ1-1; V: TRBV6-5; CDR3: ASSLTGNTEAF
J: TRBJ2-7; V: TRBV6-5; CDR3: ASSYRDTNEQY